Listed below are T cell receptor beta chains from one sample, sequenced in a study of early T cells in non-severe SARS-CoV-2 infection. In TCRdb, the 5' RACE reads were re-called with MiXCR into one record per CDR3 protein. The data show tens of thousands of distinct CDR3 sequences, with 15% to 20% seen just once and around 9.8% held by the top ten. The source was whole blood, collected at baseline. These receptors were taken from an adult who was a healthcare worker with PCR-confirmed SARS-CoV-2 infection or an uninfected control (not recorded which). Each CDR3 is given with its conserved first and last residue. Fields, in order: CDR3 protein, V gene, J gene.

CDR3aa: CASSLANRNYGYTF; v_gene: TRBV5-1; j_gene: TRBJ1-2
CDR3aa: CASSQDHTGLEQYF; v_gene: TRBV3-1; j_gene: TRBJ2-7
CDR3aa: CASSEWNQPQHF; v_gene: TRBV25-1; j_gene: TRBJ1-5
CDR3aa: CASSLEGGPASGNTIYF; v_gene: TRBV28; j_gene: TRBJ1-3
CDR3aa: CASSYATGVAYEQYF; v_gene: TRBV7-9; j_gene: TRBJ2-7
CDR3aa: CASSSGLAYEQYF; v_gene: TRBV7-2; j_gene: TRBJ2-7
CDR3aa: CASSRGAPGANVLTF; v_gene: TRBV5-4; j_gene: TRBJ2-6
CDR3aa: CAWSVDLAEDTQYF; v_gene: TRBV30; j_gene: TRBJ2-3
CDR3aa: CASSLLVHGENTGELFF; v_gene: TRBV5-5; j_gene: TRBJ2-2
CDR3aa: CASSPPLVGETKNNEKLFF; v_gene: TRBV28; j_gene: TRBJ1-4
CDR3aa: CASSLQRISSYEQYF; v_gene: TRBV28; j_gene: TRBJ2-7
CDR3aa: CASSPEGTNTEAFF; v_gene: TRBV4-2; j_gene: TRBJ1-1
CDR3aa: CASSYTPGTGGEKLFF; v_gene: TRBV6-5; j_gene: TRBJ1-4
CDR3aa: CASSLARGDTIYF; v_gene: TRBV7-6; j_gene: TRBJ1-3
CDR3aa: CASSPKRTEETQYF; v_gene: TRBV18; j_gene: TRBJ2-5
CDR3aa: CSVEDRGRKQETQYF; v_gene: TRBV29-1; j_gene: TRBJ2-5
CDR3aa: CASSPGHTPYEQYF; v_gene: TRBV7-2; j_gene: TRBJ2-7
CDR3aa: CASSPTRILETQYF; v_gene: TRBV6-1; j_gene: TRBJ2-5
CDR3aa: CASSLTGLESPEQFF; v_gene: TRBV27; j_gene: TRBJ2-1
CDR3aa: CASSQAGPNEKLFF; v_gene: TRBV4-1; j_gene: TRBJ1-4
CDR3aa: CASSEDGTVVGTQYF; v_gene: TRBV2; j_gene: TRBJ2-5
CDR3aa: CASSLGPLYEQYF; v_gene: TRBV7-2; j_gene: TRBJ2-7
CDR3aa: CASSYQGRLETGNTIYF; v_gene: TRBV6-5; j_gene: TRBJ1-3
CDR3aa: CASSEGSNEQFF; v_gene: TRBV10-2; j_gene: TRBJ2-1
CDR3aa: CASSLMAGDGTDTQYF; v_gene: TRBV7-6; j_gene: TRBJ2-3
CDR3aa: CASSPGHLSENTIYF; v_gene: TRBV12-3/TRBV12-4; j_gene: TRBJ1-3
CDR3aa: CASSPRDRYYGYTF; v_gene: TRBV5-1; j_gene: TRBJ1-2
CDR3aa: CASSRSGSYNEQFF; v_gene: TRBV4-2; j_gene: TRBJ2-1
CDR3aa: CASSGGEKLFF; v_gene: TRBV5-1; j_gene: TRBJ1-4
CDR3aa: CASSLGVGYGYTF; v_gene: TRBV5-4; j_gene: TRBJ1-2
CDR3aa: CASSPTGPGQYF; v_gene: TRBV7-9; j_gene: TRBJ2-7
CDR3aa: CASSFGGRDDEQYF; v_gene: TRBV5-6; j_gene: TRBJ2-7
CDR3aa: CASRKTSGGRYNEQFF; v_gene: TRBV14; j_gene: TRBJ2-1
CDR3aa: CASSAGFQETQYF; v_gene: TRBV5-4; j_gene: TRBJ2-5
CDR3aa: CASSFSRQGDSPLHF; v_gene: TRBV27; j_gene: TRBJ1-6
CDR3aa: CASSVGNSGGSSTDTQYF; v_gene: TRBV9; j_gene: TRBJ2-3
CDR3aa: CASSRGRGRYEQYF; v_gene: TRBV19; j_gene: TRBJ2-7
CDR3aa: CASSQTRVAYNEQFF; v_gene: TRBV4-2; j_gene: TRBJ2-1
CDR3aa: CASHREGYTEAFF; v_gene: TRBV10-2; j_gene: TRBJ1-1
CDR3aa: CASSPPQGLAYEQYF; v_gene: TRBV12-3/TRBV12-4; j_gene: TRBJ2-7
CDR3aa: CASSLRGTNQPQHF; v_gene: TRBV28; j_gene: TRBJ1-5
CDR3aa: CASSQGSRTEAFF; v_gene: TRBV3-1; j_gene: TRBJ1-1
CDR3aa: CASSEPQSPRKAFF; v_gene: TRBV6-1; j_gene: TRBJ1-1
CDR3aa: CASSLELAGTFGNIQYF; v_gene: TRBV7-2; j_gene: TRBJ2-4
CDR3aa: CATKDRAKNIQYF; v_gene: TRBV10-3; j_gene: TRBJ2-4
CDR3aa: CSARDLAGYEQYF; v_gene: TRBV20-1; j_gene: TRBJ2-7
CDR3aa: CASSLVSYEQYF; v_gene: TRBV7-9; j_gene: TRBJ2-7
CDR3aa: CSARDFRDSQNFEQYF; v_gene: TRBV20-1; j_gene: TRBJ2-7
CDR3aa: CASSLGRNQPQHF; v_gene: TRBV5-1; j_gene: TRBJ1-5
CDR3aa: CASSEFQGDADTQYF; v_gene: TRBV10-2; j_gene: TRBJ2-3
CDR3aa: CASSEVAGLYTF; v_gene: TRBV6-1; j_gene: TRBJ1-2
CDR3aa: CAGTGYSGNTIYF; v_gene: TRBV2; j_gene: TRBJ1-3
CDR3aa: CASSEVAGYPVGEQYF; v_gene: TRBV2; j_gene: TRBJ2-7
CDR3aa: CASSKGHKNTEAFF; v_gene: TRBV6-5; j_gene: TRBJ1-1